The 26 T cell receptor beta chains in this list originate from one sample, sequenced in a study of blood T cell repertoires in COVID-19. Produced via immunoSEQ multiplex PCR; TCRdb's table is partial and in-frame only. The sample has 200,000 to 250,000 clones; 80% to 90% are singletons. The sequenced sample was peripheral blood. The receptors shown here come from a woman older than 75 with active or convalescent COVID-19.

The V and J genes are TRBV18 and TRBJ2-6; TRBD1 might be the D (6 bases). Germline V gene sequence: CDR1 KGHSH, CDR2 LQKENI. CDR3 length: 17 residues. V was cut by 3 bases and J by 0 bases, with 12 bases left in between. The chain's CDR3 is CASSPRTVRSGANVLTF. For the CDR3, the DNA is TGTGCCAGCTCACCTCGGACAGTCCGCTCTGGGGCCAACGTCCTGACTTTC.

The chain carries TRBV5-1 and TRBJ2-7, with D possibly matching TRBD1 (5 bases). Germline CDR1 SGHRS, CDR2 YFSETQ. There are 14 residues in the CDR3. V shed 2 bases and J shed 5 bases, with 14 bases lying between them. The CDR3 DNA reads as TGCGCCAGCAGCTTCGGGCAGGGCGGCGACGAGCAGTACTTC. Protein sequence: CASSFGQGGDEQYF.

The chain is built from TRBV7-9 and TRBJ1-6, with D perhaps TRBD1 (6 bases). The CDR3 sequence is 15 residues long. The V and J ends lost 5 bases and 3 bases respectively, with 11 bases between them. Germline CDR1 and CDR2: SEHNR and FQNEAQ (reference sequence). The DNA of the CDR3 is TGTGCCAGCAGCCCCCAGACAGGCTATAATTCACCCCTCCACTTT. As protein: CASSPQTGYNSPLHF.

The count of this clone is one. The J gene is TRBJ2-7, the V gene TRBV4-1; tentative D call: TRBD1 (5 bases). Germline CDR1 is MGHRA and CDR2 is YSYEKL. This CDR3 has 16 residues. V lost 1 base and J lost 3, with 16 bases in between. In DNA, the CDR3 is TGCGCCAGCAGCCAAGTATGGCAGGGTCGTAACTACGAGCAGTACTTC. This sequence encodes CASSQVWQGRNYEQYF.

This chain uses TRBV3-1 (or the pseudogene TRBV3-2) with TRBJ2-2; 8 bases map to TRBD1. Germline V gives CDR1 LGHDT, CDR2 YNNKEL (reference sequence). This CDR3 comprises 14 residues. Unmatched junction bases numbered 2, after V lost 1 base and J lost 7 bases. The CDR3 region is CASSQGTGSGELFF. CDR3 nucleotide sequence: TGTGCCAGCAGCCAAGGGACAGGGAGCGGGGAGCTGTTTTTT.

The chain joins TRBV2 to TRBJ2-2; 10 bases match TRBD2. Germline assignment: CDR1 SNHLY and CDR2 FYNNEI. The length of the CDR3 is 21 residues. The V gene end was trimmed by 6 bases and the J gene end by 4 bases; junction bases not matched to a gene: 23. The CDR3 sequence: CASRERGPAGGRFSRTGELFF. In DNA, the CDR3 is TGTGCCAGCAGGGAGAGGGGTCCAGCGGGGGGGCGTTTTTCGCGCACCGGGGAGCTGTTTTTT.

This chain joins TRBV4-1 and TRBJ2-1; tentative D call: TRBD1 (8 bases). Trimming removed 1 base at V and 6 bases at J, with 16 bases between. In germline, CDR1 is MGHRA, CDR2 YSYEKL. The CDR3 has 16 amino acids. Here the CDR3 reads CASSQGTGRVGNEQFF. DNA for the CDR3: TGCGCCAGCAGCCAAGGGACAGGGAGGGTTGGCAATGAGCAGTTCTTC.

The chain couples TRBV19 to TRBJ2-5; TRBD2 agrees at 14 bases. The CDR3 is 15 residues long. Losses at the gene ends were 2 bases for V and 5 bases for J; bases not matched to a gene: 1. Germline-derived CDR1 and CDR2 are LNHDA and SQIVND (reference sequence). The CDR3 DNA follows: TGTGCCAGTAGTATAAGACTAGCGGGAGGGGAGACCCAGTACTTC. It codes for CASSIRLAGGETQYF.

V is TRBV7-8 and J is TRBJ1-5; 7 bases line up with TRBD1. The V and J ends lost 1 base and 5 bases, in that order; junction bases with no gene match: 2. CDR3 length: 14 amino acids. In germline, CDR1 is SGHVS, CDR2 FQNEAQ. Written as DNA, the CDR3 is TGTGCCAGCAGCTTAGGGGACAGTTATCAGCCCCAGCATTTT. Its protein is CASSLGDSYQPQHF.

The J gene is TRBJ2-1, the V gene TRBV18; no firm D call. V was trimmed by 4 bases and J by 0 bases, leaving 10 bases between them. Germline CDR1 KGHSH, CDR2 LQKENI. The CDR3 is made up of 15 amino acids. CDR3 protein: CASSLLRGSYNEQFF. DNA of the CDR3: TGTGCCAGCTCACTGCTACGCGGCTCCTACAATGAGCAGTTCTTC.

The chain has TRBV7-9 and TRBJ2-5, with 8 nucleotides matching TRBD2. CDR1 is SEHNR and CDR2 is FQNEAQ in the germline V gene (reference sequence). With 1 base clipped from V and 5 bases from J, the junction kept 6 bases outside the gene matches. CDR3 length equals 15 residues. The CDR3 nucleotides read TGTGCCAGCAGCTTAGACTTTTCGGGGGGGGAGACCCAGTACTTC. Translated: CASSLDFSGGETQYF.

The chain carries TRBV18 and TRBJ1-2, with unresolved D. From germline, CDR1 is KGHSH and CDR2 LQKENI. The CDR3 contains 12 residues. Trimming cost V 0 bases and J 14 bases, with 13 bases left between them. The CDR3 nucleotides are TGTGCCAGCTCACCACCCGGGGTCGTCCAGACCTTC. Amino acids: CASSPPGVVQTF.

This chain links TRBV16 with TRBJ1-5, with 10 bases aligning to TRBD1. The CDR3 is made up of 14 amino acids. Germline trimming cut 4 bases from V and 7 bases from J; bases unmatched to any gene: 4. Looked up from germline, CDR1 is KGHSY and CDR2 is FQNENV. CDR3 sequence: CASSPLTGGQPQHF. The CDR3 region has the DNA TGTGCCAGCAGCCCCCTGACAGGGGGCCAGCCCCAGCATTTT.

The CDR3 DNA follows: TGCGCCAGCAGCCCCAATAGCGGGGGGGCCGAAGAGCAGTACTTC. Protein: CASSPNSGGAEEQYF. The V and J genes are TRBV5-1 and TRBJ2-7; 11 bases map to TRBD2. This CDR3 has 15 amino acids. Germline V gene sequence: CDR1 SGHRS, CDR2 YFSETQ. Trimming took 4 bases from V and 7 from J; bases not matched to a gene: 10.

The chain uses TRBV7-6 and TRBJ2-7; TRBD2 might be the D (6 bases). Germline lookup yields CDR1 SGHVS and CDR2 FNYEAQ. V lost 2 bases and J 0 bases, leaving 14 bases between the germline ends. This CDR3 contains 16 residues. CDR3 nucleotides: TGTGCCAGCAGCTTAATAATCGGACTAAGCTCCTACGAGCAGTACTTC. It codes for CASSLIIGLSSYEQYF.

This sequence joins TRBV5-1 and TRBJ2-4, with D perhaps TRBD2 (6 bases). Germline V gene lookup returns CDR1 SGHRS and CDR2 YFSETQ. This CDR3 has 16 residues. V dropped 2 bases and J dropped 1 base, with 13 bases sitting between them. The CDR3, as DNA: TGCGCCAGCAGCTTAGGGACTGCGAGCGCCAAAAACATTCAGTACTTC. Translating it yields CASSLGTASAKNIQYF.

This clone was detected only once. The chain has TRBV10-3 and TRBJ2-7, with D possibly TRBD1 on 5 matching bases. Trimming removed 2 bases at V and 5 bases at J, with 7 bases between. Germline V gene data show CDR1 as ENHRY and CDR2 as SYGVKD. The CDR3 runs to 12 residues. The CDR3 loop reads CAISEDSNEQYF. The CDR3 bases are TGTGCCATCAGTGAGGACAGTAACGAGCAGTACTTC.

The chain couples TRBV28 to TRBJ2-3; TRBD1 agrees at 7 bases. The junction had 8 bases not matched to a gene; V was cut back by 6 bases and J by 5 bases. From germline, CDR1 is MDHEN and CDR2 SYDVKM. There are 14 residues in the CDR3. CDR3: CASSAGGSVDTQYF. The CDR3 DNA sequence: TGTGCCAGCAGCGCAGGGGGATCAGTAGATACGCAGTATTTT.

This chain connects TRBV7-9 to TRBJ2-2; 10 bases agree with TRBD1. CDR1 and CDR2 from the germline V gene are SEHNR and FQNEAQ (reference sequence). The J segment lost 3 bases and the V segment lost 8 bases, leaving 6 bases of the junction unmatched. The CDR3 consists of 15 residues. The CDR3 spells CASVLGQGDTGELFF. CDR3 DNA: TGTGCCAGCGTGCTAGGACAGGGGGACACCGGGGAGCTGTTTTTT.

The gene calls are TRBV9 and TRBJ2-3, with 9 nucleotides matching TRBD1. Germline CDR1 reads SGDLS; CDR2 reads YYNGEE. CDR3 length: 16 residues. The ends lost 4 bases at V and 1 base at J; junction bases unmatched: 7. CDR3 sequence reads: CASSPRQGEGTDTQYF. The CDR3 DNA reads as TGTGCCAGCAGCCCGAGACAGGGGGAGGGCACAGATACGCAGTATTTT.

The DNA for the CDR3 is TGTGCCAGCAGCCGAGGGGGCTGGAGCTATGGCTACACCTTC. This encodes CASSRGGWSYGYTF. The J gene is TRBJ1-2, the V gene TRBV6-2 or TRBV6-3; 7 positions match TRBD1. CDR1 is MNHEY, CDR2 SVGEGT, per germline. This CDR3 has 14 amino acids. The V segment lost 6 bases and the J segment 4 bases; nucleotides outside the gene matches: 8.

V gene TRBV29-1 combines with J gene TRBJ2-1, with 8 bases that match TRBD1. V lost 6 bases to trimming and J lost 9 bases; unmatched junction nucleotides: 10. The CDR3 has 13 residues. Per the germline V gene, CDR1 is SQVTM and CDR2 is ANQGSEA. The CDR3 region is CSVATSGGSEQFF. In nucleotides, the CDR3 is TGCAGCGTAGCTACTTCAGGGGGCAGTGAGCAGTTCTTC.

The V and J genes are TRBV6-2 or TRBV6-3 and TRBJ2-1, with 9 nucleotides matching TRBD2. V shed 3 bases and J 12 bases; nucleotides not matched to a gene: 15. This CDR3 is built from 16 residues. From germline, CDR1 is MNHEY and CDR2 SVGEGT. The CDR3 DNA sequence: TGTGCCAGCAGTTATGGTCGGGCTAGCGGGGAGTGGCGGCAGTTCTTC. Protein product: CASSYGRASGEWRQFF.

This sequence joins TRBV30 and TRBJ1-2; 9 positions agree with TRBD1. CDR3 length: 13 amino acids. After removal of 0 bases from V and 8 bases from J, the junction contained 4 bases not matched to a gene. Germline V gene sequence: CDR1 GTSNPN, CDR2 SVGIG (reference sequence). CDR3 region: CAWSVRTGDGYTF. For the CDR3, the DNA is TGTGCCTGGAGTGTCCGGACAGGGGACGGCTACACCTTC.

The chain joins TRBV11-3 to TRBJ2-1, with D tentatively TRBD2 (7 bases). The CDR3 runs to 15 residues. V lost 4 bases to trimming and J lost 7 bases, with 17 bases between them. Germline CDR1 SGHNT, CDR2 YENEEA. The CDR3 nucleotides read TGTGCCAGCAGCTCAGGGAGGGGGGGGAATAATGAGCAGTTCTTC. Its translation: CASSSGRGGNNEQFF. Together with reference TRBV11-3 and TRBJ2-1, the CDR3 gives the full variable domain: EAGVVQSPRYKIIEKKQPVAFWCNPISGHNTLYWYLQNLGQGPELLIRYENEEAVDDSQLPKDRFSAERLKGVDSTLKIQPAELGDSAVYLCASSSGRGGNNEQFFGPGTRLTVL.

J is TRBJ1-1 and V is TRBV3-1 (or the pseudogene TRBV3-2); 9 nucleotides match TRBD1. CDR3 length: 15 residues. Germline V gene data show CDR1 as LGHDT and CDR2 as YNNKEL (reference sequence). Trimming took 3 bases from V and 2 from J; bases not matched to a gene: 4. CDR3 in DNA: TGTGCCAGCAGCCACAGGGACAGGGACAACACTGAAGCTTTCTTT. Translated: CASSHRDRDNTEAFF.